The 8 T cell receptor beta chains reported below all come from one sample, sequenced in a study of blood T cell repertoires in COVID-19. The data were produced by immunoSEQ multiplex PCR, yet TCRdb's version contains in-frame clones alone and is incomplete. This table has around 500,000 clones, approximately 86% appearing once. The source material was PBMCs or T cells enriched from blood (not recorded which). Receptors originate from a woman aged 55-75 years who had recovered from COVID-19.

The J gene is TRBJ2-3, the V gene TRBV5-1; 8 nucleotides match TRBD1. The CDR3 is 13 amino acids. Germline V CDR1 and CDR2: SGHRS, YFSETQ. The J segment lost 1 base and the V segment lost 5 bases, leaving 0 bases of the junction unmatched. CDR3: CASRTGGTDTQYF. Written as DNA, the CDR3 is TGCGCCAGCAGGACAGGGGGCACAGATACGCAGTATTTT. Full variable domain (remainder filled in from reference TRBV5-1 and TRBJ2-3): KAGVTQTPRYLIKTRGQQVTLSCSPISGHRSVSWYQQTPGQGLQFLFEYFSETQRNKGNFPGRFSGRQFSNSRSEMNVSTLELGDSALYLCASRTGGTDTQYFGPGTRLTVL.

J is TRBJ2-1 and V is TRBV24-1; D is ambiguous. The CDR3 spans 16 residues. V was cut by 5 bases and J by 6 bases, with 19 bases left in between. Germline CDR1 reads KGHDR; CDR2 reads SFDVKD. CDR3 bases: TGTGCCACCAGTGCCCCTGAGAGGTCCGGTAGCAATGAGCAGTTCTTC. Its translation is CATSAPERSGSNEQFF.

CDR3 sequence (DNA): TGTGCCAGTAGAGACTTGCCGAGCACCGGGGAGCTGTTTTTT. It is translated as CASRDLPSTGELFF. The chain has TRBV19 and TRBJ2-2; no definite D call. V was cut by 6 bases and J by 4 bases, with 12 bases left in between. The CDR3 is 14 residues long. Germline CDR1 reads LNHDA; CDR2 reads SQIVND (reference sequence).

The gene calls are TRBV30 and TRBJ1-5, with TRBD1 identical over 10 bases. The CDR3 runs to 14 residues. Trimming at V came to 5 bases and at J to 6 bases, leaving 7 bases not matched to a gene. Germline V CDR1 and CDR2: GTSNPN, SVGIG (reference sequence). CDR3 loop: CAWAGTGDSQPQHF. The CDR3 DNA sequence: TGTGCCTGGGCCGGGACAGGGGATAGTCAGCCCCAGCATTTT.

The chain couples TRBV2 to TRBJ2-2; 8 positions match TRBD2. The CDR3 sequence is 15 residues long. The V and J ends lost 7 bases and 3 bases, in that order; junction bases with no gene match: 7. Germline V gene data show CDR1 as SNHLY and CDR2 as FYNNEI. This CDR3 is CASTARRGDTGELFF. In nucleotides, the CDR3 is TGTGCCAGCACCGCGAGGCGGGGGGACACCGGGGAGCTGTTTTTT.

The CDR3, as DNA: TGCGCCAGCAGGACAGGGGCCCCCGGGGAGCTGTTTTTT. This gives the protein CASRTGAPGELFF. The chain recombines TRBV5-1 with TRBJ2-2; 8 nucleotides match TRBD1. Trimming took 5 bases from V and 6 from J; bases not matched to a gene: 3. The germline gives CDR1 SGHRS, CDR2 YFSETQ. The CDR3 length is 13 residues.

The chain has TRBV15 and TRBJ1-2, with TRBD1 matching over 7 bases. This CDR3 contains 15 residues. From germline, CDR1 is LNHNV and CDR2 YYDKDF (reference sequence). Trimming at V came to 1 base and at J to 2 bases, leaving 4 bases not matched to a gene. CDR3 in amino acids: CATSRVTGNNYGYTF. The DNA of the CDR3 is TGTGCCACCAGCAGAGTGACAGGGAACAACTATGGCTACACCTTC.

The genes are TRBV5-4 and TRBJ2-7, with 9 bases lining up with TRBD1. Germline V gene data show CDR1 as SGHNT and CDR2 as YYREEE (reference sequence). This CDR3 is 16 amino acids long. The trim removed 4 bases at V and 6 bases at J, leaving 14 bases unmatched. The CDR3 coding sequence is TGTGCCAGCAGCCTTGGCGGGGGACAGGGCGCGTTCGAGCAGTACGTC. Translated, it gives CASSLGGGQGAFEQYV.